Listed below are T cell receptor beta chains from one sample, sequenced in a study of cytomegalovirus exposure and HLA in healthy donors. Clones were sequenced by immunoSEQ multiplex PCR, and TCRdb holds only the in-frame ones, with some missing. This sample has about 190,000 clones, with roughly 81% found just once. The sequenced sample consisted of PBMCs. The receptors stem from a woman aged 25 to 39 in good health and CMV-seropositive. The CDR3 runs from the conserved cysteine through the conserved F or W. A D gene is named only where the DNA matches it firmly. Rows give clone size only sometimes, using once, few, many, or a class for an expanded clone.

size | J | V | D | DNA | CDR3
- | TRBJ2-6 | TRBV19 | TRBD2 | TGTGCCAGTAGTGTGAGCGGGGTCCTCTCTGGGGCCAACGTCCTGACTTTC | CASSVSGVLSGANVLTF
- | TRBJ2-1 | TRBV27 | TRBD2 | TGTGCCAGCAGTTGGATGGGACTAGCGGGGGGAAACAATGAGCAGTTCTTC | CASSWMGLAGGNNEQFF
- | TRBJ2-1 | TRBV28 | TRBD2 | TGTGCCAGCAGTTTAAGGACTAGCGGGAGAGGGGGGAATGAGCAGTTCTTC | CASSLRTSGRGGNEQFF
- | TRBJ2-7 | TRBV6-5 | - | TGTGCCAGCAGTTACTCAGGGAGGAACGAGCAGTACTTC | CASSYSGRNEQYF
once | TRBJ1-6 | TRBV27 | - | TGTGCCAGCAGTTTGGGTACCGGGACTAAGAATTCACCCCTCCACTTT | CASSLGTGTKNSPLHF
- | TRBJ2-3 | TRBV5-3 | TRBD2 | TGTGCCAGAAGCTGGAAAGATAGGACTAGCGGGACCACAGATACGCAGTATTTT | CARSWKDRTSGTTDTQYF
- | TRBJ2-5 | TRBV4-1 | - | TGCGCCAGCAGCCCCCCGACTCGCGAGACCCAGTACTTC | CASSPPTRETQYF
- | TRBJ2-3 | TRBV10-3 | - | TGTGCCATCAGCCTACAGGGTTGGGATACGCAGTATTTT | CAISLQGWDTQYF
- | TRBJ1-1 | TRBV5-5 | - | TGTGCCAGCAGCTTGGAGGAAGGGGAGGACACTGAAGCTTTCTTT | CASSLEEGEDTEAFF
- | TRBJ2-7 | TRBV28 | TRBD2 | TGTGCCAGCAGTTCTAGCGGGAGGGGACACGAGCAGTACTTC | CASSSSGRGHEQYF
- | TRBJ1-5 | TRBV16 | - | TGTGCCAGCAGCCAATCACAGTTCTACAGCAATCAGCCCCAGCATTTT | CASSQSQFYSNQPQHF
- | TRBJ2-4 | TRBV10-1 | TRBD1 | TGCGCCAGCAGTGAGGACAGGGTCAAAAACATTCAGTACTTC | CASSEDRVKNIQYF
- | TRBJ2-2 | TRBV11-2 | TRBD1 | TGTGCCAGCAGCTTAGACGGTCGACAGGGGGCCGGCACCGGGGAGCTGTTTTTT | CASSLDGRQGAGTGELFF
- | TRBJ2-7 | TRBV27 | TRBD1 | TGTGCCAGCAGTCCCCGGGACAGGGGACGCTCCTACGAGCAGTACTTC | CASSPRDRGRSYEQYF
once | TRBJ2-7 | TRBV19 | - | TGTGCCAGCCGGTCAGGTGCCGCCGAGCAGTACTTC | CASRSGAAEQYF
- | TRBJ1-2 | TRBV18 | - | TGTGCCAGCTCCTTAAGGTCGGGGAATGGCTACACCTTC | CASSLRSGNGYTF
- | TRBJ2-7 | TRBV7-8 | TRBD1 | TGTGCCAGCAGCCTCGGGACAGGGTGGGCAAGCGAGCAGTACTTC | CASSLGTGWASEQYF
- | TRBJ2-5 | TRBV7-2 | - | TGTGCCAGCAGCTTGTTCGAGGGAGTACGTGAGACCCAGTACTTC | CASSLFEGVRETQYF
- | TRBJ2-1 | TRBV28 | - | TGTGCCAGCAGTCCCGCCGGGACTCCCTACAATGAGCAGTTCTTC | CASSPAGTPYNEQFF
- | TRBJ2-7 | TRBV5-1 | TRBD1 | TGCGCCAGCAGCCTGGACAGGGAAAACGAGCAGTACTTC | CASSLDRENEQYF
- | TRBJ2-7 | TRBV2 | TRBD2 | TGTGCCAGCAGTAGACTAGCGGGAGCGAGGGAGCAGTACTTC | CASSRLAGAREQYF
- | TRBJ1-5 | TRBV19 | - | TGTGCCAGTAGTATAAACACCAGGGGAGGCAATCAGCCCCAGCATTTT | CASSINTRGGNQPQHF